A selection of T cell receptor beta chains follows, all from one sample in a study of blood T cell repertoires in COVID-19. TCRdb keeps only in-frame clones here, not all; method: immunoSEQ multiplex PCR. The table has 150,000 to 200,000 clones, roughly 90% seen once. The sample taken for sequencing was peripheral blood. These receptors all stem from a woman in her 70s with acute or convalescent COVID-19. The CDR3 runs from the conserved cysteine through the conserved F or W. D genes are given only for firm matches. Not all rows give a size; the values are once, few, many and, for expanded clones, a class.

.,TRBJ2-3,TRBV7-2,.,CASSPREGDTQYF,TGTGCCAGCAGCCCCCGGGAAGGAGATACGCAGTATTTT
.,TRBJ1-5,TRBV15,.,CATSRDLNQPQHF,TGTGCCACCAGCAGAGACCTCAATCAGCCCCAGCATTTT
.,TRBJ1-6,TRBV30,.,CAWTGWNSPLHF,TGTGCCTGGACAGGGTGGAATTCACCCCTCCACTTT
.,TRBJ1-2,TRBV27,.,CASKEDGYTF,TGTGCCAGCAAGGAGGATGGCTACACCTTC
.,TRBJ1-4,TRBV4-2,.,CASSQDRGGGLFF,TGTGCCAGCAGCCAAGATAGGGGGGGAGGACTGTTTTTT
.,TRBJ2-2,TRBV6-2/TRBV6-3,TRBD2,CASSRRGGSGELFF,TGTGCCAGCAGTCGACGGGGGGGCTCCGGGGAGCTGTTTTTT
few,TRBJ1-2,TRBV14,.,CASSQDGGRAYTF,TGTGCCAGCAGCCAAGATGGTGGCAGGGCGTACACCTTC
.,TRBJ1-1,TRBV3-1/TRBV3-2,.,CASSQDLLNTEAFF,TGTGCCAGCAGCCAAGATCTCCTGAACACTGAAGCTTTCTTT
.,TRBJ2-3,TRBV5-8,.,CASRPIADF,TGTGCCAGCAGGCCCATAGCGGATTTT
.,TRBJ1-5,TRBV6-1,.,CASSEVGRQVYSNQPQHF,TGTGCCAGCAGTGAAGTTGGGCGACAGGTTTATAGCAATCAGCCCCAGCATTTT
few,TRBJ1-6,TRBV28,TRBD1,CASSLWTGVVNSPLHF,TGTGCCAGCAGTTTATGGACAGGGGTCGTTAATTCACCCCTCCACTTT
few,TRBJ1-2,TRBV11-2,.,CASSLDTYGYTF,TGTGCCAGCAGCTTGGACACCTATGGCTACACCTTC
.,TRBJ2-5,TRBV15,.,CATSRDLLETQYF,TGTGCCACCAGCAGAGATCTTCTAGAGACCCAGTACTTC
.,TRBJ1-2,TRBV7-8,.,CASSPTPGLINYGYTF,TGTGCCAGCAGCCCGACCCCAGGTCTTATTAACTATGGCTACACCTTC
.,TRBJ2-1,TRBV3-1/TRBV3-2,.,CASSQDRAGRVDNEQFF,TGTGCCAGCAGCCAAGATCGGGCGGGAAGGGTCGACAATGAGCAGTTCTTC
.,TRBJ1-5,TRBV12-5,TRBD1,CASGLEPGQGSNQPQHF,TGTGCTAGTGGTTTGGAACCGGGACAGGGGAGCAATCAGCCCCAGCATTTT
once,TRBJ2-7,TRBV20-1,TRBD2,CSASRQGLISSGSRRYEQYF,TGCAGTGCTAGTAGACAGGGGCTGATCTCTAGCGGGAGCCGGCGCTACGAGCAGTACTTC
.,TRBJ2-1,TRBV7-3,.,CASSPMGPNEQFF,TGTGCCAGCAGCCCAATGGGCCCTAATGAGCAGTTCTTC
.,TRBJ1-6,TRBV7-8,.,CASSFRNSPLHF,TGTGCCAGCAGCTTCAGGAATTCACCCCTCCACTTT
.,TRBJ1-1,TRBV19,.,CASSIVTGVNTEAFF,TGTGCCAGTAGTATAGTGACAGGAGTCAACACTGAAGCTTTCTTT
.,TRBJ1-5,TRBV27,.,CASSLSFGGLRQPQHF,TGTGCCAGCAGTTTATCGTTCGGGGGGCTGAGGCAGCCCCAGCATTTT
.,TRBJ2-4,TRBV5-4,TRBD1,CASRKGTENIQYF,TGTGCCAGCAGGAAAGGGACAGAAAACATTCAGTACTTC
.,TRBJ2-7,TRBV29-1,TRBD2,CSAVGGISYEQYF,TGCAGCGCTGTGGGGGGGATCTCCTACGAGCAGTACTTC
.,TRBJ1-6,TRBV6-2/TRBV6-3,.,CASSIGQRLSSPLHF,TGTGCCAGCAGCATTGGGCAGCGGCTAAGCTCACCCCTCCACTTT